This TCR beta chain comes out of a study of T-cell memory formation after mild COVID-19. V lost 4 bases and J 3 bases, leaving 17 bases between the germline ends. The germline V gene has CDR1 SGHRS and CDR2 YFSETQ. The CDR3 is 15 amino acids. This clonotype has a handful of counts. The antigen is undetermined. Whole-study results and caveats: Later expanders leaned CD4+, whereas clones that contracted between day 15 and 85 were balanced CD4/CD8.

MiXCR, applied by TCRdb to the 5' RACE reads, yields one record per CDR3 protein. This sample yields 450,000 to 650,000 distinct CDR3 sequences, of which around 21% are seen a single time; around 12% belongs to the top ten. The receptor was isolated from an adult woman who had mild COVID-19 (a few samples of this study predate the infection). Cell type and time point are not known. Sequenced input: PBMCs or a T cell subset sorted from them (not recorded which). The chain recombines TRBV5-1 with TRBJ2-7; weak D call: TRBD1 (5 bases). The CDR3 nucleotides read TGCGCCAGCAGCGTATCAGGGTCCGGTTTCTACGAGCAGTACTTC. Translation: CASSVSGSGFYEQYF.